The 25 T cell receptor beta chains presented below share a single source sample, sequenced in a study of blood T cell repertoires in COVID-19 (dated by TCRdb to about 2020). The library relied on the immunoSEQ multiplex PCR assay. In TCRdb, the immuneACCESS table is reduced to in-frame sequences with V and J assigned. These tables do not hold every clone; where another copy was compared, an unresolved V gene accounts for under half, and the others remain unexplained. The sample has around 60,000 clones on record, 75% to 85% of them singletons. Under 35% of the sample is in the top ten clones. Source material: peripheral blood. The receptors stem from a human donor in a cohort sampled during active COVID-19.

The V gene is TRBV9, the J gene TRBJ1-1; 7 bases are shared with TRBD1. Germline loops: CDR1 SGDLS, CDR2 YYNGEE. The trim removed 0 bases at V and 11 bases at J, leaving 13 bases unmatched. The CDR3 has 15 amino acids. Here the CDR3 reads CASSVEGGAITLAFF. As DNA, the CDR3 is TGTGCCAGCAGCGTAGAAGGGGGCGCGATTACTTTGGCTTTCTTT.

The chain combines TRBV6-5 with TRBJ1-2, with D possibly being TRBD1 (6 bases). Germline V gives CDR1 MNHEY, CDR2 SVGAGI. The CDR3 is 12 residues long. The V gene lost 8 bases and the J gene lost 8 bases, with 15 bases spanning the gap. The CDR3 sequence is CASGGGSLGYTF. The CDR3 DNA reads TGTGCCAGCGGGGGGGGCTCTCTAGGCTACACCTTC.

As DNA, the CDR3 is TGTGCCAGCAGCCTCCCGGGCCAGCAGGGGACCCTCCACTTT. This gives the protein CASSLPGQQGTLHF. The V and J genes are TRBV6-5 and TRBJ1-6; D is perhaps TRBD1 (6 bases). The germline V and J ends were trimmed by 6 bases and 14 bases, with 20 bases remaining between them. CDR1 is MNHEY, CDR2 SVGAGI, per germline. This CDR3 region has 14 residues.

The chain is built from TRBV30 and TRBJ2-5, with TRBD1 as a possible D gene (5 bases). Germline assignment: CDR1 GTSNPN and CDR2 SVGIG (reference sequence). This CDR3 comprises 13 residues. V dropped 7 bases and J dropped 4 bases, with 16 bases sitting between them. This CDR3 reads CAFGLIRGETQYF. DNA for the CDR3: TGTGCCTTTGGTCTTATTAGGGGAGAGACCCAGTACTTC.

The chain has TRBV29-1 and TRBJ1-1; no definite D call. Trimming removed 6 bases from V and 2 bases from J, with 13 bases in between. The CDR3 length is 13 residues. CDR1 is SQVTM, CDR2 ANQGSEA, per germline. As DNA, the CDR3 is TGCAGCGTCGTGGTCGGCGGCAACACTGAAGCTTTCTTT. Amino acids: CSVVVGGNTEAFF.

This clone was found a few times. The DNA for the CDR3 is TGTGCCAGCAGCTTCGGCGGGGAGCTGTTTTTT. The encoded protein is CASSFGGELFF. The V call is TRBV7-9, the J call TRBJ2-2; no clear D. Germline values: CDR1 SEHNR, CDR2 FQNEAQ (reference sequence). With 3 bases removed from V and 7 bases from J, the gap between germline ends came to 3 bases. The CDR3 is 11 amino acids.

This clone has just a few counts. The chain employs TRBV19 and TRBJ2-7; TRBD1 is a possible D gene (6 bases). Germline V lookup: CDR1 LNHDA, CDR2 SQIVND (reference sequence). The CDR3 contains 13 residues. V shed 3 bases and J shed 3 bases, with 9 bases lying between them. The CDR3 nucleotides read TGTGCCAGTAGTATCGGGACAAACTACGAGCAGTACTTC. It specifies CASSIGTNYEQYF.

This rearrangement joins TRBV30 to TRBJ1-5; no firm D call. Germline V CDR1 and CDR2: GTSNPN, SVGIG (reference sequence). The CDR3 is 13 amino acids. V lost 0 bases and J 5 bases, leaving 8 bases between the germline ends. The CDR3 nucleotides are TGTGCCTGGAGTGTATCGCGGGATCAGCCCCAGCATTTT. Residues: CAWSVSRDQPQHF.

V usage is TRBV6-5 and J usage is TRBJ2-7; D might be TRBD2 (5 bases). From germline, CDR1 is MNHEY and CDR2 SVGAGI. The CDR3 covers 15 residues. Trimming removed 11 bases at V and 6 bases at J, with 26 bases between. In DNA, the CDR3 is TGTGCCGTTCCGCCGCCGGCCTCCCGGACTGCCGAGCAGTACTTC. Amino acid sequence: CAVPPPASRTAEQYF.

This sequence joins TRBV9 and TRBJ1-2; possible D gene TRBD1, 5 bases. In germline, CDR1 is SGDLS, CDR2 YYNGEE. V was trimmed by 1 base and J by 4 bases, leaving 14 bases between them. The CDR3 has 15 residues. The CDR3 region is CASSVQGGASYGYTF. As DNA, the CDR3 is TGTGCCAGCAGCGTACAGGGCGGGGCTAGCTATGGCTACACCTTC.

The CDR3 DNA reads as TGTGCCAGCAGCGTAGAGGGGGTAGACTACACTGAAGCTTTCTTT. Residues: CASSVEGVDYTEAFF. This chain joins TRBV9 and TRBJ1-1; TRBD1 is a possible D gene (6 bases). The CDR3 extends over 15 amino acids. Germline CDR1 is SGDLS and CDR2 is YYNGEE. Trimming took off 0 bases at V and 3 bases at J, with 12 bases between the two ends.

The V gene is TRBV7-3, the J gene TRBJ1-2, with TRBD1 matching 9 bases. The V gene end was trimmed by 1 base and the J gene end by 6 bases; junction bases not matched to a gene: 6. Germline CDR1 is SGHTA and CDR2 is FQGTGA. This CDR3 is 15 amino acids long. CDR3 sequence: CASSLKGGTGHGYTF. The CDR3 nucleotides are TGTGCCAGCAGCTTAAAGGGGGGGACAGGGCATGGCTACACCTTC.

The rearrangement joins TRBV7-2 to TRBJ2-3, with 7 bases that match TRBD2. Germline CDR1 and CDR2: SGHTA and FQGNSA. J was trimmed by 0 bases and V by 0 bases; bases with no gene match: 3. The length of the CDR3 is 16 residues. CDR3 protein: CASSLAGGGSTDTQYF. DNA of the CDR3: TGTGCCAGCAGCTTAGCGGGCGGGGGTAGCACAGATACGCAGTATTTT.

The V gene is TRBV5-6, the J gene TRBJ2-5, with TRBD1 matching 7 bases. Per germline, CDR1 SGHDT and CDR2 YYEEEE. The V gene end was trimmed by 2 bases and the J gene end by 2 bases; junction bases not matched to a gene: 6. The CDR3 totals 15 residues. CDR3 residues: CASSLPGQTQETQYF. The CDR3 DNA is TGTGCCAGCAGCTTACCGGGACAGACACAAGAGACCCAGTACTTC.

The V gene is TRBV14, the J gene TRBJ1-2, with D maybe TRBD1 (5 bases). In germline, CDR1 is SGHDN, CDR2 FVKESK. This CDR3 has 14 amino acids. The V end lost 2 bases, the J end lost 7 bases, and 14 bases lay between the germline ends. The CDR3 region is CASSQSAGMSGYTF. CDR3 bases: TGTGCCAGCAGCCAATCGGCAGGGATGAGTGGCTACACCTTC.

The gene calls are TRBV7-2 and TRBJ1-4; maybe TRBD1 (6 bases). This CDR3 is built from 13 residues. Trimming stripped 8 bases from V and 6 bases from J, with 13 bases between. Per the germline V gene, CDR1 is SGHTA and CDR2 is FQGNSA. CDR3 amino acids: CASGAGVDEKLFF. The CDR3 nucleotides are TGTGCCAGCGGGGCAGGGGTGGATGAAAAACTGTTTTTT. The full variable domain, completed using reference TRBV7-2 and TRBJ1-4, is GAGVSQSPSNKVTEKGKDVELRCDPISGHTALYWYRQSLGQGLEFLIYFQGNSAPDKSGLPSDRFSAERTGGSVSTLTIQRTQQEDSAVYLCASGAGVDEKLFFGSGTQLSVL.

The rearrangement uses TRBV5-1 and TRBJ1-1, with TRBD1 matching over 7 bases. The V gene's germline CDR1 is SGHRS and CDR2 YFSETQ. The CDR3 extends over 15 amino acids. J gave up 6 bases and V 5 bases, and 13 bases lay outside the gene matches. CDR3 sequence reads: CASSQNPTGYPEAFF. The CDR3 DNA reads as TGCGCCAGCAGTCAAAACCCGACAGGGTATCCTGAAGCTTTCTTT.

This chain connects TRBV18 to TRBJ2-2; 10 bases are a match to TRBD1. J gave up 5 bases and V 4 bases, and 7 bases lay outside the gene matches. This CDR3 region has 16 residues. The V gene's germline CDR1 is KGHSH and CDR2 LQKENI. The CDR3 DNA follows: TGTGCCAGCTCACTACGGACAGGGGGTCGGACCGGGGAGCTGTTTTTT. This sequence encodes CASSLRTGGRTGELFF.

V and J are TRBV28 and TRBJ1-2, with D uncertain. CDR1 is MDHEN and CDR2 is SYDVKM in the germline V gene. The V end was cut by 1 base, the J end by 2 bases, with 8 bases between. The CDR3 has 14 residues. CDR3 amino acids: CASSLSGFNYGYTF. The CDR3, as DNA: TGTGCCAGCAGTTTATCGGGGTTCAACTATGGCTACACCTTC.

The sample holds one count of this clone. This chain joins TRBV12-3 or TRBV12-4 and TRBJ1-2; TRBD1 aligns across 9 bases. CDR3 length: 13 residues. The trim removed 5 bases at V and 10 bases at J, leaving 8 bases unmatched. CDR3 sequence: CASSQGQGPVYTF. The CDR3 DNA sequence: TGTGCCAGCAGTCAGGGACAGGGACCCGTCTACACCTTC.

The V gene is TRBV27, the J gene TRBJ1-1; D possibly corresponds to TRBD1 (6 bases). V gave up 6 bases and J gave up 1 base, with 21 bases separating them. Per the germline V gene, CDR1 is MNHEY and CDR2 is SMNVEV (reference sequence). The CDR3 length is 17 residues. The CDR3 is CASRRYGQQEPNTEAFF. The CDR3 DNA follows: TGTGCCAGCAGGAGATACGGACAGCAAGAACCGAACACTGAAGCTTTCTTT.

The V gene is TRBV20-1, the J gene TRBJ2-2; D is possibly TRBD2 (6 bases). Trimming took 3 bases from V and 6 from J, leaving 20 bases between them. The germline CDR1 and CDR2 sequences are DFQATT and SNEGSKA (reference sequence). This CDR3 has 16 amino acids. In nucleotides, the CDR3 is TGCAGTGCTAGTGCTCGGGGGTCTTCACTAGCCGGGGAGCTGTTTTTT. Its translation is CSASARGSSLAGELFF.

The rearrangement joins TRBV15 to TRBJ2-7, with a tentative D call TRBD1 (5 bases). Germline loops: CDR1 LNHNV, CDR2 YYDKDF (reference sequence). With 2 bases removed from V and 4 bases from J, the gap between germline ends came to 15 bases. The CDR3 covers 15 residues. The CDR3 nucleotides are TGTGCCACCAGCAGAAACCCCAAAGACAGTTACGAGCAGTACTTC. Its translation: CATSRNPKDSYEQYF.

This clone occurred once. The chain has TRBV3-1 (or the pseudogene TRBV3-2) and TRBJ2-3; tentative D call: TRBD1 (6 bases). This CDR3 is built from 16 residues. The germline V gene has CDR1 LGHDT and CDR2 YNNKEL (reference sequence). Trimming removed 1 base at V and 2 bases at J, with 13 bases between. The CDR3, as DNA: TGTGCCAGCAGCCAAGTCCGGGACACAATCACAGATACGCAGTATTTT. Encoded protein: CASSQVRDTITDTQYF.

V gene TRBV18 combines with J gene TRBJ1-1, with a weak D call TRBD1 (5 bases). V was pared by 2 bases and J by 3 bases, with 7 bases between. The CDR3 has 13 residues. Germline V gene sequence: CDR1 KGHSH, CDR2 LQKENI. As DNA, the CDR3 is TGTGCCAGCTCACCAGCCAGGGACACTGAAGCTTTCTTT. Its protein product is CASSPARDTEAFF.